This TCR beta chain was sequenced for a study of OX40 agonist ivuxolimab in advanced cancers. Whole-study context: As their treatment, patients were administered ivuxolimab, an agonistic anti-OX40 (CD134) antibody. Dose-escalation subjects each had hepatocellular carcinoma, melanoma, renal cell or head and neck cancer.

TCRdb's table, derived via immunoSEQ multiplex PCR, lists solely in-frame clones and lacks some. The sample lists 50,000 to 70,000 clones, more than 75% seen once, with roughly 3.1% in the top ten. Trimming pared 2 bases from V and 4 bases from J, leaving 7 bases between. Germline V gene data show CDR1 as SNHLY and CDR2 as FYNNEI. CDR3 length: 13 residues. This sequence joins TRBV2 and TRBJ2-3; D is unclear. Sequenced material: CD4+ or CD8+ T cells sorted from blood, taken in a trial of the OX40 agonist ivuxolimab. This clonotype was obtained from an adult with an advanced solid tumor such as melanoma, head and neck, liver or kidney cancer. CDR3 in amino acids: CASSESLPDTQYF. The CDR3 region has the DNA TGTGCCAGCAGTGAATCTCTGCCAGATACGCAGTATTTT. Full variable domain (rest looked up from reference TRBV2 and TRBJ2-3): EPEVTQTPSHQVTQMGQEVILRCVPISNHLYFYWYRQILGQKVEFLVSFYNNEISEKSEIFDDQFSVERPDGSNFTLKIRSTKLEDSAMYFCASSESLPDTQYFGPGTRLTVL.